These 17 T cell receptor beta chains share one sample of origin, sequenced in a study of T-cell memory formation after mild COVID-19. TCRdb re-called the 5' RACE reads with MiXCR, one entry per CDR3 protein. The sample lists over 500,000 distinct CDR3 sequences, roughly 17% occurring once. Sequencing was performed on PBMCs or a T cell subset sorted from them (not recorded which). The receptors shown here come from an adult woman who had mild COVID-19 (a few samples of this study predate the infection). Cell type and time point are not known.

The rearrangement links TRBV27 to TRBJ2-1, with TRBD1 matching over 9 bases. CDR3 size: 15 residues. The V and J ends lost 3 bases and 8 bases, in that order; junction bases with no gene match: 8. The germline V gene encodes CDR1 MNHEY and CDR2 SMNVEV (reference sequence). As DNA, the CDR3 is TGTGCCAGCAGTTTTGGGACAGGGTATATGTATGAGCAGTTCTTC. Translated: CASSFGTGYMYEQFF.

This clonotype turned up a few times. This chain connects TRBV2 to TRBJ2-3, with D unclear. This CDR3 has 15 amino acids. Trimming pared 4 bases from V and 2 bases from J, leaving 13 bases between. The germline CDR1 and CDR2 sequences are SNHLY and FYNNEI. CDR3 loop: CASSGSAVLTDTQYF. CDR3 DNA sequence: TGTGCCAGCAGTGGGTCCGCGGTTCTCACAGATACGCAGTATTTT.

The chain carries TRBV9 and TRBJ2-7; no clear D gene. With 3 bases removed from V and 3 bases from J, the gap between germline ends came to 13 bases. There are 14 residues in the CDR3. Germline CDR1 SGDLS, CDR2 YYNGEE. The chain's CDR3 is CASSAGRWDYEQYF. CDR3 nucleotide sequence: TGTGCCAGCAGCGCCGGCCGGTGGGACTACGAGCAGTACTTC. Full variable domain (outside the CDR3, taken from reference TRBV9 and TRBJ2-7): DSGVTQTPKHLITATGQRVTLRCSPRSGDLSVYWYQQSLDQGLQFLIQYYNGEERAKGNILERFSAQQFPDLHSELNLSSLELGDSALYFCASSAGRWDYEQYFGPGTRLTVT.

This clonotype was seen only a few times. The rearrangement joins TRBV7-2 to TRBJ1-1, with D possibly being TRBD1 (5 bases). CDR3 size: 12 residues. The germline gives CDR1 SGHTA, CDR2 FQGNSA. Trimming pared 5 bases from V and 11 bases from J, leaving 15 bases between. For the CDR3, the DNA is TGTGCCAGCAGCGCGACTCGAGGGGTCGCTTTCTTT. Its translation: CASSATRGVAFF.

The table lists this clonotype with many counts. The chain links TRBV5-1 to TRBJ2-7, with 12 nucleotides matching TRBD2. Germline values: CDR1 SGHRS, CDR2 YFSETQ. The V gene end was trimmed by 1 base and the J gene end by 4 bases; junction bases not matched to a gene: 15. The CDR3 sequence is 19 residues long. CDR3 residues: CASSLSGLAGRSFPYEQYF. The DNA for the CDR3 is TGCGCCAGCAGCTTGAGCGGACTAGCGGGACGTAGTTTCCCATACGAGCAGTACTTC.

V gene TRBV7-9 combines with J gene TRBJ2-7; D is tentatively TRBD1 or TRBD2 (6 bases each). Trimming stripped 5 bases from V and 0 bases from J, with 14 bases between. Per germline, CDR1 SEHNR and CDR2 FQNEAQ (reference sequence). This CDR3 contains 15 residues. Here the CDR3 DNA reads TGTGCCAGCAGCCGGACCGGGGGCAACTCCTACGAGCAGTACTTC. Translation gives CASSRTGGNSYEQYF.

This clonotype has more than one count but fewer than ten. The chain couples TRBV27 to TRBJ2-5; tentatively, D is TRBD1 (6 bases). Germline V gene sequence: CDR1 MNHEY, CDR2 SMNVEV (reference sequence). The CDR3 has 13 amino acids. Deletions cut 6 bases from V and 0 bases from J, with 8 bases between. The CDR3 DNA follows: TGTGCCAGCAGAGGGGGAAACCAAGAGACCCAGTACTTC. This gives the protein CASRGGNQETQYF.

V and J are TRBV23-1 and TRBJ2-5; D remains unclear. TRBV23-1 is an open reading frame, and its role is uncertain. The CDR3 has 14 amino acids. V was shortened by 4 bases and J by 1 base, with 10 bases between the two germline ends. The CDR3 DNA is TGCGCCAGCAGTCTCAAAGGGTGCCAAGAGACCCAGTACTTC. It is translated as CASSLKGCQETQYF.

The chain combines TRBV12-3 or TRBV12-4 with TRBJ1-1, with no clear D. V was shortened by 4 bases and J by 1 base, with 19 bases between the two germline ends. The CDR3 totals 17 residues. The CDR3 bases are TGTGCCAGCAGTTCCGACCCCCGGGAGGGTTGGAACACTGAAGCTTTCTTT. This gives the protein CASSSDPREGWNTEAFF.

The rearrangement links TRBV20-1 to TRBJ2-1; 7 bases align to TRBD2. Germline V gene lookup returns CDR1 DFQATT and CDR2 SNEGSKA (reference sequence). The CDR3 covers 15 residues. Trimming cost V 1 base and J 4 bases; bases outside gene matches: 7. CDR3 sequence reads: CSARVRRERYNEQFF. The CDR3, as DNA: TGCAGTGCTAGAGTTAGGCGGGAGCGGTACAATGAGCAGTTCTTC.

The V call is TRBV7-9, the J call TRBJ1-2, with TRBD1 matching over 8 bases. The CDR3 extends over 14 amino acids. The junction had 4 bases not matched to a gene; V was cut back by 5 bases and J by 2 bases. CDR1 and CDR2 from the germline V gene are SEHNR and FQNEAQ (reference sequence). The DNA of the CDR3 is TGTGCCAGCAGCCAACGACAGGGGAACTATGGCTACACCTTC. Protein product: CASSQRQGNYGYTF.

This clonotype was picked up many times. The chain uses TRBV28 and TRBJ2-4; 8 bases align to TRBD2. The V segment lost 7 bases and the J segment 0 bases; nucleotides outside the gene matches: 8. The V gene's germline CDR1 is MDHEN and CDR2 SYDVKM. The CDR3 contains 16 residues. The CDR3 DNA sequence: TGTGCCAGCACCCCCGGGACTAGTCGAGCCAAAAACATTCAGTACTTC. As protein: CASTPGTSRAKNIQYF.

This clonotype appeared a few times. The CDR3 loop is CATSAPQGDRGSYEQYF. The CDR3 region has the DNA TGTGCCACCAGTGCGCCCCAGGGGGACAGGGGAAGCTACGAGCAGTACTTC. The chain combines TRBV24-1 with TRBJ2-7, with 10 bases aligning to TRBD1. The length of the CDR3 is 17 residues. In germline, CDR1 is KGHDR, CDR2 SFDVKD. V trimming: 5 bases; J trimming: 3 bases; junction bases outside the gene matches: 12.

The chain carries TRBV20-1 and TRBJ2-7; TRBD2 agrees at 15 bases. Germline V gene lookup returns CDR1 DFQATT and CDR2 SNEGSKA (reference sequence). The ends lost 5 bases at V and 6 bases at J; junction bases unmatched: 14. The CDR3 has 17 amino acids. The CDR3 reads CSASHPGLAGGVIEQYF. CDR3 nucleotide sequence: TGCAGTGCTTCTCACCCCGGACTAGCGGGAGGGGTTATCGAGCAGTACTTC.

The chain has TRBV12-3 or TRBV12-4 and TRBJ1-1; 8 bases map to TRBD1. The trim removed 2 bases at V and 4 bases at J, leaving 6 bases unmatched. There are 15 residues in the CDR3. As DNA, the CDR3 is TGTGCCAGCAGTTTAAAACAGGGGGAGGGCACTGAAGCTTTCTTT. As protein: CASSLKQGEGTEAFF.

This clonotype was seen only a few times. The J gene is TRBJ2-7, the V gene TRBV18; 9 nucleotides line up with TRBD1. Germline assignment: CDR1 KGHSH and CDR2 LQKENI. Trimming cost V 6 bases and J 4 bases; bases outside gene matches: 7. This CDR3 is built from 14 residues. In DNA form, the CDR3 reads TGTGCCAGCTCGCCCACAGGGGGCGAGTACGAGCAGTACTTC. This gives the protein CASSPTGGEYEQYF.

This clonotype appeared a few times. In nucleotides, the CDR3 is TGTGCCAGCAGCCAACTAGCGGGAGGGCCTCAAGAGACCCAGTACTTC. Its protein product is CASSQLAGGPQETQYF. The V and J genes are TRBV7-9 and TRBJ2-5, with 13 bases fitting TRBD2. The CDR3 totals 16 residues. V was clipped by 5 bases and J by 2 bases; unmatched bases: 5. CDR1 is SEHNR, CDR2 FQNEAQ, per germline (reference sequence).